Listed here are 27 T cell receptor beta chains from one sample, sequenced in a study of T-cell memory formation after mild COVID-19. TCRdb redid the calling of the 5' RACE reads with MiXCR, one entry per CDR3 protein. The table lists approximately 390,000 distinct CDR3 sequences, about a sixth of them singletons, with under 25% in the top ten. Sequenced material: PBMCs or a T cell subset sorted from them (not recorded which). These receptors originate from a young man who had mild COVID-19 (a few samples of this study predate the infection). Cell type and time point are not known.

In this sample, this clonotype turned up a few times. This CDR3 reads CASSVSSSTDTQYF. DNA for the CDR3: TGTGCCAGCAGCGTCTCCTCTAGCACAGATACGCAGTATTTT. This rearrangement joins TRBV9 to TRBJ2-3; no clear D gene. Germline values: CDR1 SGDLS, CDR2 YYNGEE. The CDR3 has 14 residues. Trimming removed 2 bases at V and 0 bases at J, with 7 bases between. Full variable domain (remainder filled in from reference TRBV9 and TRBJ2-3): DSGVTQTPKHLITATGQRVTLRCSPRSGDLSVYWYQQSLDQGLQFLIQYYNGEERAKGNILERFSAQQFPDLHSELNLSSLELGDSALYFCASSVSSSTDTQYFGPGTRLTVL.

The sample holds a few counts of this clonotype. This chain links TRBV21-1 with TRBJ1-1; TRBD1 is taken as the D call from the table, unchecked against the DNA. TRBV21-1 corresponds to a pseudogene. The CDR3 contains 17 residues. This CDR3 is CASTPGKGAKGSAEAFF. CDR3 in DNA: TGTGCCAGCACCCCTGGGAAGGGGGCGAAAGGAAGCGCGGAAGCTTTCTTT.

The chain uses TRBV21-1 and TRBJ1-3; TRBD1, as called in the table, went unchecked against the DNA. TRBV21-1 is annotated as a pseudogene. The CDR3 has 17 amino acids. In nucleotides, the CDR3 is TGTGCCAGCAGCAAAGGACACAGGGGCAATTTTAAAAACACCATATATTTT. Amino acid sequence: CASSKGHRGNFKNTIYF.

This clonotype was seen a handful of times. The V call is TRBV4-1, the J call TRBJ2-7; weak D call: TRBD1 (5 bases). CDR3 length equals 15 residues. Germline CDR1 reads MGHRA; CDR2 reads YSYEKL. Trimming stripped 1 base from V and 3 bases from J, with 13 bases between. The CDR3, as DNA: TGCGCCAGCAGCCAAGGCCCTACAGGAGTCTACGAGCAGTACGTC. It is translated as CASSQGPTGVYEQYV.

This clonotype was seen a handful of times. The chain combines TRBV4-2 with TRBJ1-1; 7 positions agree with TRBD1. Germline V gene sequence: CDR1 LGHNA, CDR2 YNFKEQ. With 0 bases clipped from V and 5 bases from J, the junction kept 9 bases outside the gene matches. CDR3 length equals 16 residues. The CDR3 loop is CASSQDSAGGGTEAFF. CDR3 sequence (DNA): TGTGCCAGCAGCCAAGATAGTGCAGGGGGAGGTACTGAAGCTTTCTTT.

This chain links TRBV14 with TRBJ1-5; D gene uncertain. Trimming took 1 base from V and 4 from J, leaving 8 bases between them. Germline-derived CDR1 and CDR2 are SGHDN and FVKESK. The CDR3 consists of 14 residues. The CDR3 spells CASSQGGKNQPQHF. The DNA for the CDR3 is TGTGCCAGCAGCCAAGGAGGGAAGAATCAGCCCCAGCATTTT.

The CDR3 protein is CASSLPPEGQGGGYTF. The CDR3 DNA is TGTGCCAGCAGTCTCCCCCCGGAGGGACAGGGCGGAGGCTACACCTTC. This chain uses TRBV7-9 with TRBJ1-2; 9 bases line up with TRBD1. With V trimmed by 6 bases and J by 8 bases, 16 bases remained unmatched. The germline CDR1 and CDR2 sequences are SEHNR and FQNEAQ (reference sequence). There are 16 residues in the CDR3.

Only a few counts were recorded for this clonotype. The chain couples TRBV6-5 to TRBJ2-5; TRBD2 matches at 10 bases. The CDR3 extends over 17 amino acids. With 2 bases clipped from V and 2 bases from J, the junction kept 8 bases outside the gene matches. Germline V gene sequence: CDR1 MNHEY, CDR2 SVGAGI. The CDR3, as DNA: TGTGCCAGCAGTTACCGTACGAGCGGGGGGGTGCAAGAGACCCAGTACTTC. Translated, it gives CASSYRTSGGVQETQYF.

V and J are TRBV7-9 and TRBJ1-1; D is undetermined. V dropped 8 bases and J dropped 5 bases, with 12 bases sitting between them. Germline V gives CDR1 SEHNR, CDR2 FQNEAQ (reference sequence). The CDR3 loop spans 12 amino acids. CDR3 sequence: CASGGTRTEAFF. In DNA form, the CDR3 reads TGTGCCAGCGGTGGTACGCGAACTGAAGCTTTCTTT.

This clonotype was detected a few times. The chain uses TRBV29-1 and TRBJ2-3; D is undetermined. The V and J ends lost 3 bases and 2 bases respectively, with 9 bases between them. Germline V gene sequence: CDR1 SQVTM, CDR2 ANQGSEA. The length of the CDR3 is 13 residues. CDR3 DNA: TGCAGCGTTGAGGGCCTATCCACAGATACGCAGTATTTT. It specifies CSVEGLSTDTQYF.

The chain employs TRBV9 and TRBJ2-2; unclear D gene. V lost 0 bases and J 7 bases, leaving 4 bases between the germline ends. Germline CDR1 reads SGDLS; CDR2 reads YYNGEE. CDR3 length: 12 residues. The CDR3 loop reads CASSVDHGELFF. The CDR3 nucleotides read TGTGCCAGCAGCGTAGACCACGGGGAGCTGTTTTTT.

Only a few counts were recorded for this clonotype. The chain carries TRBV20-1 and TRBJ2-7, with D maybe TRBD1 (6 bases). CDR1 is DFQATT, CDR2 SNEGSKA, per germline (reference sequence). Trimming stripped 6 bases from V and 2 bases from J, with 11 bases between. The CDR3 has 12 amino acids. CDR3 sequence: CSAKEGAYEQYF. The CDR3, as DNA: TGCAGTGCAAAAGAGGGGGCCTACGAGCAGTACTTC.

The table lists this clonotype with a few counts. V and J are TRBV20-1 and TRBJ2-2; D is possibly TRBD1 (6 bases). Per the germline V gene, CDR1 is DFQATT and CDR2 is SNEGSKA (reference sequence). Trimming shortened V by 3 bases and J by 6 bases, and 11 bases separated the two germline ends. The length of the CDR3 is 13 residues. CDR3 residues: CSARRQDAGELFF. The CDR3 bases are TGCAGTGCTAGGAGACAGGATGCCGGGGAGCTGTTTTTT.

This chain connects TRBV20-1 to TRBJ2-7; 11 nucleotides match TRBD1. CDR1 and CDR2 from the germline V gene are DFQATT and SNEGSKA (reference sequence). The CDR3 loop spans 14 amino acids. The J segment lost 6 bases and the V segment lost 7 bases, leaving 11 bases of the junction unmatched. The CDR3 protein is CSVISGTGGLEQYF. The CDR3 nucleotides are TGCAGTGTCATATCCGGGACAGGGGGTCTCGAGCAGTACTTC.

This chain links TRBV12-3 or TRBV12-4 with TRBJ2-7; 7 bases are shared with TRBD1. CDR3 length equals 15 residues. J gave up 5 bases and V 0 bases, and 7 bases lay outside the gene matches. The CDR3 loop reads CASSLASQGVHEQYF. As DNA, the CDR3 is TGTGCCAGCAGTTTAGCGAGCCAGGGGGTCCACGAGCAGTACTTC.

V and J are TRBV2 and TRBJ2-7; TRBD1 matches at 7 bases. V was pared by 10 bases and J by 0 bases, with 12 bases of the junction left unmatched. Germline loops: CDR1 SNHLY, CDR2 FYNNEI. The CDR3 totals 15 residues. CDR3 region: CAIFTTGTSSYEQYV. For the CDR3, the DNA is TGTGCCATCTTCACGACAGGGACCTCCTCCTACGAGCAGTACGTC.

V gene TRBV7-9 combines with J gene TRBJ2-5; D possibly corresponds to TRBD2 (6 bases). The CDR3 runs to 13 residues. Trimming cost V 7 bases and J 1 base, with 10 bases left between them. Germline values: CDR1 SEHNR, CDR2 FQNEAQ (reference sequence). The CDR3 here is CASTRGFQETQYF. For the CDR3, the DNA is TGTGCCAGCACCCGGGGGTTCCAAGAGACCCAGTACTTC. The variable domain in full, with the rest retrieved from reference TRBV7-9 and TRBJ2-5, is DTGVSQNPRHKITKRGQNVTFRCDPISEHNRLYWYRQTLGQGPEFLTYFQNEAQLEKSRLLSDRFSAERPKGSFSTLEIQRTEQGDSAMYLCASTRGFQETQYFGPGTRLLVL.

This clonotype turned up a few times. This chain links TRBV10-3 with TRBJ1-2; D gene unclear. The V end lost 4 bases, the J end lost 4 bases, and 7 bases lay between the germline ends. The CDR3 has 12 amino acids. CDR1 ENHRY and CDR2 SYGVKD come from the germline V gene. CDR3 sequence: CAISGLPYGYTF. The DNA for the CDR3 is TGTGCCATCAGTGGGCTTCCCTATGGCTACACCTTC.

This clonotype was observed a few times. The chain links TRBV12-3 or TRBV12-4 to TRBJ1-2; D gene uncertain. V was clipped by 7 bases and J by 2 bases, with 14 bases between them. The CDR3 runs to 14 residues. CDR3: CASTRHPSNYGYTF. In DNA form, the CDR3 reads TGTGCCAGCACCCGACACCCCAGCAACTATGGCTACACCTTC.

This clonotype was counted between two and nine times. The J gene is TRBJ2-7, the V gene TRBV4-1; D not resolved. Germline V lookup: CDR1 MGHRA, CDR2 YSYEKL. V lost 4 bases and J lost 7, with 17 bases in between. This CDR3 region has 14 residues. The CDR3 DNA sequence: TGCGCCAGCAGCCTGATAGACCTCCCGCGGGAGCAGTACTTC. It specifies CASSLIDLPREQYF.

The rearrangement uses TRBV15 and TRBJ1-4; D remains unclear. This CDR3 spans 13 amino acids. Between the trimmed V and J ends, which lost 1 base and 7 bases, there was a span of 7 bases. Per the germline V gene, CDR1 is LNHNV and CDR2 is YYDKDF (reference sequence). The CDR3 sequence is CATSRAGSEKLFF. CDR3 nucleotide sequence: TGTGCCACCAGCAGAGCCGGGAGTGAAAAACTGTTTTTT.

The rearrangement joins TRBV5-5 to TRBJ1-1; 9 bases map to TRBD1. The V segment lost 7 bases and the J segment 0 bases; nucleotides outside the gene matches: 7. CDR1 SGHKS and CDR2 YYEKEE come from the germline V gene (reference sequence). This CDR3 comprises 15 residues. The CDR3 region is CASGNRGRLNTEAFF. In nucleotides, the CDR3 is TGTGCCAGCGGAAACAGGGGGCGGCTGAACACTGAAGCTTTCTTT.

There are a few counts of this clonotype. This chain uses TRBV27 with TRBJ2-7, with 13 bases identical to TRBD2. The CDR3 is 14 residues long. Germline assignment: CDR1 MNHEY and CDR2 SMNVEV (reference sequence). With 5 bases clipped from V and 6 bases from J, the junction kept 4 bases outside the gene matches. CDR3 in DNA: TGTGCCAGCAGTCCTCGGACTAGCGGGGGCGAGCAGTACGTC. This sequence encodes CASSPRTSGGEQYV.

V usage is TRBV7-9 and J usage is TRBJ2-5, with D possibly matching TRBD1 (6 bases). CDR3 size: 16 residues. Germline CDR1 is SEHNR and CDR2 is FQNEAQ (reference sequence). V lost 1 base to trimming and J lost 1 base, with 13 bases between them. The CDR3 DNA is TGTGCCAGCAGCTTAGGGATGGGACACCTCCAAGAGACCCAGTACTTC. It translates to CASSLGMGHLQETQYF.

This clonotype was seen many times. The rearrangement joins TRBV5-1 to TRBJ2-5; TRBD2 agrees at 12 bases. J gave up 4 bases and V 0 bases, and 1 base lay outside the gene matches. This CDR3 contains 15 residues. The germline CDR1 and CDR2 sequences are SGHRS and YFSETQ. CDR3 region: CASSLATSGGETQYF. CDR3 bases: TGCGCCAGCAGCTTGGCGACTAGCGGGGGAGAGACCCAGTACTTC.

This clonotype has a handful of counts. This chain joins TRBV12-3 or TRBV12-4 and TRBJ1-6; TRBD1 matches 8 bases. CDR3 length: 14 amino acids. J lost 8 bases, V lost 5 bases, and 5 bases had no gene match. The CDR3 protein is CASSRDRGDSPLHF. The CDR3 bases are TGTGCCAGCAGTCGCGACAGGGGAGATTCACCCCTCCACTTT.

The CDR3 protein is CASSLGGPSYNEQFF. The CDR3 bases are TGCGCCAGCAGTTTAGGGGGCCCCTCCTACAATGAGCAGTTCTTC. This chain connects TRBV5-1 to TRBJ2-1, with 7 bases fitting TRBD1. The CDR3 totals 15 residues. Germline CDR1 and CDR2: SGHRS and YFSETQ. V lost 5 bases and J lost 0; bases outside the gene matches: 5.